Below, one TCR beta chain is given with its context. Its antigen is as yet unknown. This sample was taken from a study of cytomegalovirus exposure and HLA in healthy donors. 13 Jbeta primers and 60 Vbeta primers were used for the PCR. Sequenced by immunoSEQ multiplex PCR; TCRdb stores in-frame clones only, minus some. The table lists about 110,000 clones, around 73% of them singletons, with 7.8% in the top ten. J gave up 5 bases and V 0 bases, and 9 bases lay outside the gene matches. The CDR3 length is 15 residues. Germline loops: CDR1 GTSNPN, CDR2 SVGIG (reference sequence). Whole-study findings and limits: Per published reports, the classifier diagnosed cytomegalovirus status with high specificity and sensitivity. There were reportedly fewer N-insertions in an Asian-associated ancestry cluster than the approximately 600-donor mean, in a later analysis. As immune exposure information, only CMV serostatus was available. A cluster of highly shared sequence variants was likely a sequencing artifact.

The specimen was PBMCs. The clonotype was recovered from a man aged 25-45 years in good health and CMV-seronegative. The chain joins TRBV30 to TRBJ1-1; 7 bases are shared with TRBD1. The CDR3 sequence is CAWSVRGGVVTEAFF. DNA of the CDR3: TGTGCCTGGAGTGTACGAGGGGGCGTCGTTACTGAAGCTTTCTTT.